This passage covers 10 T cell receptor beta chains from one sample sequenced in a study of blood T cell repertoires in COVID-19. Assay used: immunoSEQ multiplex PCR; TCRdb lists only in-frame clones, some missing. The sample includes tens of thousands of clones, 90% of them seen just once. Sequenced input: peripheral blood. These receptor sequences come from a man aged 60 to 75 with acute or convalescent COVID-19.

The chain links TRBV30 to TRBJ1-6, with 7 bases identical to TRBD1. Germline V lookup: CDR1 GTSNPN, CDR2 SVGIG (reference sequence). CDR3 length equals 15 residues. J lost 7 bases, V lost 0 bases, and 6 bases had no gene match. The CDR3 bases are TGTGCCTGGAGTGTACATCAGGGGGTCAATTCACCCCTCCACTTT. The encoded protein is CAWSVHQGVNSPLHF. The full variable domain, in which reference TRBV30 and TRBJ1-6 provide the parts outside the CDR3, is SQTIHQWPATLVQPVGSPLSLECTVEGTSNPNLYWYRQAAGRGLQLLFYSVGIGQISSEVPQNLSASRPQDRQFILSSKKLLLSDSGFYLCAWSVHQGVNSPLHFGNGTRLTVT.

The V gene is TRBV3-1 (or the pseudogene TRBV3-2), the J gene TRBJ1-1, with 8 nucleotides matching TRBD1. This CDR3 spans 17 amino acids. After removal of 4 bases from V and 1 base from J, the junction contained 11 bases not matched to a gene. Germline V CDR1 and CDR2: LGHDT, YNNKEL (reference sequence). The CDR3 spells CASSRRGQGWGNTEAFF. CDR3 nucleotides: TGTGCCAGCAGCCGCAGAGGACAGGGTTGGGGGAACACTGAAGCTTTCTTT.

This chain connects TRBV5-1 to TRBJ2-1, with 7 positions matching TRBD1. The germline V gene has CDR1 SGHRS and CDR2 YFSETQ. This CDR3 spans 15 amino acids. V gave up 4 bases and J gave up 7 bases; unmatched junction bases: 11. The CDR3 protein is CASSSTGDPLNEQFF. The CDR3 nucleotides read TGCGCCAGCAGCAGCACAGGGGACCCCTTAAATGAGCAGTTCTTC.

The chain has TRBV29-1 and TRBJ1-1; TRBD1 might be the D (6 bases). The length of the CDR3 is 15 residues. The V and J ends lost 1 base and 0 bases respectively, with 12 bases between them. CDR1 and CDR2 from the germline V gene are SQVTM and ANQGSEA. For the CDR3, the DNA is TGCAGCGTTGAAGCCGTGAGACAGGTGAACACTGAAGCTTTCTTT. The encoded protein is CSVEAVRQVNTEAFF.

The chain joins TRBV2 to TRBJ2-5; D perhaps matches TRBD1 (5 bases). Germline V gene data show CDR1 as SNHLY and CDR2 as FYNNEI. The V end lost 6 bases, the J end lost 3 bases, and 11 bases lay between the germline ends. The CDR3 is 13 residues long. The CDR3 region has the DNA TGTGCCAGCAGAGCCAGGGTGGAAGAGACCCAGTACTTC. Translated: CASRARVEETQYF.

Comment on this clone: This CDR3 fails to terminate in the conserved phenylalanine or tryptophan, so it likely reflects a read error. It is unclear where the CDR3 begins or ends on the DNA, so no DNA is shown, and the CDR3 is as TCRdb lists it. V and J are TRBV3-1 (or the pseudogene TRBV3-2) and TRBJ1-4. The CDR3 extends over 10 residues, inclusive of both ends. Germline V gene lookup returns CDR1 LGHDT and CDR2 YNNKEL (reference sequence). This CDR3 is CASSSSGSSQ.

V is TRBV25-1 and J is TRBJ1-1; 8 bases align to TRBD1. CDR1 and CDR2 from the germline V gene are MGHDK and SYGVNS. Unmatched junction bases numbered 1, after V lost 6 bases and J lost 1 base. This CDR3 contains 13 residues. CDR3 amino acids: CASRDRANTEAFF. DNA for the CDR3: TGTGCCAGCAGGGACAGGGCGAACACTGAAGCTTTCTTT.

The chain combines TRBV30 with TRBJ1-2, with a possible D match to TRBD1 (5 bases). CDR1 is GTSNPN and CDR2 is SVGIG in the germline V gene (reference sequence). There are 13 residues in the CDR3. V shed 2 bases and J shed 4 bases, with 11 bases lying between them. CDR3 sequence: CAWSHQGSYGYTF. For the CDR3, the DNA is TGTGCCTGGAGTCATCAGGGATCCTATGGCTACACCTTC.

This rearrangement joins TRBV13 to TRBJ1-3, with D maybe TRBD1 (5 bases). Per the germline V gene, CDR1 is PRHDT and CDR2 is FYEKMQ (reference sequence). Trimming took 5 bases from V and 4 from J, leaving 15 bases between them. The length of the CDR3 is 15 residues. The CDR3 spells CASSQDQAGGNTIYF. CDR3 in DNA: TGTGCCAGCAGCCAAGACCAAGCAGGGGGAAACACCATATATTTT.

CDR3 region: CASSYPGGGETQYF. The CDR3 DNA reads TGTGCCAGCAGTTACCCAGGGGGCGGAGAGACCCAGTACTTC. The genes are TRBV7-9 and TRBJ2-5, with 8 bases that match TRBD1. V was clipped by 6 bases and J by 4 bases; unmatched bases: 7. Germline V gives CDR1 SEHNR, CDR2 FQNEAQ (reference sequence). This CDR3 comprises 14 residues.